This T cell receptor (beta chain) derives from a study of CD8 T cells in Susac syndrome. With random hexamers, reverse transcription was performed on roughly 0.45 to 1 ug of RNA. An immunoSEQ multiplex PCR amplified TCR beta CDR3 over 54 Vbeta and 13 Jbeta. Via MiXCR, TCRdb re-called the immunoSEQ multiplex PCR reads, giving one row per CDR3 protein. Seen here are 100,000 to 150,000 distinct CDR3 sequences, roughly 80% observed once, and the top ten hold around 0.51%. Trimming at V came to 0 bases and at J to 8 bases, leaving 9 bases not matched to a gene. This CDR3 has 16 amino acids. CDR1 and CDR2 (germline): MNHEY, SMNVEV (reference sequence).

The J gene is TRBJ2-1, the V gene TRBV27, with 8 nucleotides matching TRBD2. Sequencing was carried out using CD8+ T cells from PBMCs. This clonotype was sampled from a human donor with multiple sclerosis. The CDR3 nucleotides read TGTGCCAGCAGTTTATCGGGGACTAGTATATCCCATGAGCAGTTCTTC. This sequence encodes CASSLSGTSISHEQFF.